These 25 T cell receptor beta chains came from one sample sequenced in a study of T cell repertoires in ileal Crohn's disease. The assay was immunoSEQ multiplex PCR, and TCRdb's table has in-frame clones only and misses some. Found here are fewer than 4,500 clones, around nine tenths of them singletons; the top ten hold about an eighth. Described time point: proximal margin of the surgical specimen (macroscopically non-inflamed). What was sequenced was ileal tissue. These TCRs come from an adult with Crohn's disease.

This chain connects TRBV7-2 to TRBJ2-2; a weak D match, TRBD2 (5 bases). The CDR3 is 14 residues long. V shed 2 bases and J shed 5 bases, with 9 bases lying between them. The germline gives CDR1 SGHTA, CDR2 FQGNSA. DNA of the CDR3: TGTGCCAGCAGCTTATTAAGAGGGACCGGGGAGCTGTTTTTT. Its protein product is CASSLLRGTGELFF.

The CDR3 sequence is CASSQTAGVRNEKLFF. The CDR3 DNA is TGTGCCAGCAGCCAGACCGCAGGGGTTCGTAATGAAAAACTGTTTTTT. The chain links TRBV5-5 to TRBJ1-4; possible D gene TRBD1, 6 bases. CDR3 length: 16 amino acids. Trimming shortened V by 4 bases and J by 4 bases, and 17 bases separated the two germline ends. Germline CDR1 and CDR2: SGHKS and YYEKEE (reference sequence).

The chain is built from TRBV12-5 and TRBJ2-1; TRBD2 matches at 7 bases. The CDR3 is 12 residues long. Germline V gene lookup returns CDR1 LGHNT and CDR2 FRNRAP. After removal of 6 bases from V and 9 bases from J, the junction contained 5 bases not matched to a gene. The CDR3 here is CASGRGGGEQFF. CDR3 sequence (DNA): TGTGCTAGTGGCCGTGGGGGGGGTGAGCAGTTCTTC.

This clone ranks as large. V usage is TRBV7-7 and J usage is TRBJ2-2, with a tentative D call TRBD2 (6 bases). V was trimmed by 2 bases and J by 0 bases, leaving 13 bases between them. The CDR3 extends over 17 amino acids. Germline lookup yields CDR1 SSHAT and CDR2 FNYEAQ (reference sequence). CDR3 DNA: TGTGCCAGCAGCTTAAGGACTACCGGGCCGAACACCGGGGAGCTGTTTTTT. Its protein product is CASSLRTTGPNTGELFF.

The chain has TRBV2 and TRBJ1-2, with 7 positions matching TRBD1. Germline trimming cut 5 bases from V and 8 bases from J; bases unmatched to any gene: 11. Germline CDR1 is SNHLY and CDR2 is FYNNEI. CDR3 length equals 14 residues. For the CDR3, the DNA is TGTGCCAGCAGTTACGGACAGGCCCCGGAGGGCTACACCTTC. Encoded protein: CASSYGQAPEGYTF.

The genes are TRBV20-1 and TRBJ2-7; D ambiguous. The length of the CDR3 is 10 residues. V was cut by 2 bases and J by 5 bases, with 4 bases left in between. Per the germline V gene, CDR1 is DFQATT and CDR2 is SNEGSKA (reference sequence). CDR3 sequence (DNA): TGCAGTGCTAGACAGAACGAGCAGTACTTC. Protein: CSARQNEQYF.

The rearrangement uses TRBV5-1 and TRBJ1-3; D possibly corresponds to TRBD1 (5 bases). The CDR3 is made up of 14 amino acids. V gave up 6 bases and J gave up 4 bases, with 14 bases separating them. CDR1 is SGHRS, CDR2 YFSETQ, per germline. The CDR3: CASKQDTPGNTIYF. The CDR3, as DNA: TGCGCCAGCAAACAGGATACCCCCGGAAACACCATATATTTT. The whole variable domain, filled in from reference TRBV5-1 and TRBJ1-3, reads KAGVTQTPRYLIKTRGQQVTLSCSPISGHRSVSWYQQTPGQGLQFLFEYFSETQRNKGNFPGRFSGRQFSNSRSEMNVSTLELGDSALYLCASKQDTPGNTIYFGEGSWLTVV.

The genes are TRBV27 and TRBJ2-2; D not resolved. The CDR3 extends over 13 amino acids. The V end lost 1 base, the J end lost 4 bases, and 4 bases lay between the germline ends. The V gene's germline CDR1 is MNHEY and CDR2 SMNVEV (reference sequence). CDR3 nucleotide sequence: TGTGCCAGCAGTTTATTCTCCACCGGGGAGCTGTTTTTT. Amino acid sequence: CASSLFSTGELFF.

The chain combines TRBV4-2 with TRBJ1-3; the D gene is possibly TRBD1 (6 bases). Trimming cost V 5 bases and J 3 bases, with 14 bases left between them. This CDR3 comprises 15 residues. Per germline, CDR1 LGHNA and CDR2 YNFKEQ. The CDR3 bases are TGTGCCAGCAGCGCTCCAGGGGCGCGTGGAAACACCATATATTTT. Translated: CASSAPGARGNTIYF.

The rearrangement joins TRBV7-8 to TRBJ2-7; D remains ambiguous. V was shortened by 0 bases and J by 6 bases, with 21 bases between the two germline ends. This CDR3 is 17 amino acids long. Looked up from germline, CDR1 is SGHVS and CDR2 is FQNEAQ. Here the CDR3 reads CASSLARRRTGGPEQYF. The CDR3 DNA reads TGTGCCAGCAGCTTAGCGAGGCGTAGAACGGGTGGGCCCGAGCAGTACTTC.

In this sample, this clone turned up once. The CDR3 DNA reads TGTGCCAGCAGTGAAGGCAGTGACACCGGGGAGCTGTTTTTT. This gives the protein CASSEGSDTGELFF. The chain has TRBV6-1 and TRBJ2-2; D gene unclear. Trimming removed 1 base from V and 3 bases from J, with 6 bases in between. This CDR3 has 14 residues. The germline CDR1 and CDR2 sequences are MNHNS and SASEGT.

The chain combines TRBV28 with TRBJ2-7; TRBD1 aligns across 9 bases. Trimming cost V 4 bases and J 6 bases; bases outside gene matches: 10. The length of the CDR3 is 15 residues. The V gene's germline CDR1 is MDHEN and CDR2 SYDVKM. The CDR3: CASSSQQGARGEQYF. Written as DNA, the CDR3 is TGTGCCAGCAGTTCCCAACAGGGGGCGCGGGGCGAGCAGTACTTC.

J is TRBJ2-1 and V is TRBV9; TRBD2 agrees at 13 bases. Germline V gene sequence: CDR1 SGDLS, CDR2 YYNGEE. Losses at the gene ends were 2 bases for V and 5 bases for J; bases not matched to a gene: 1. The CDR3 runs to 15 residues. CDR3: CASSVTSGRHNEQFF. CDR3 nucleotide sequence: TGTGCCAGCAGCGTGACTAGCGGGAGGCACAATGAGCAGTTCTTC.

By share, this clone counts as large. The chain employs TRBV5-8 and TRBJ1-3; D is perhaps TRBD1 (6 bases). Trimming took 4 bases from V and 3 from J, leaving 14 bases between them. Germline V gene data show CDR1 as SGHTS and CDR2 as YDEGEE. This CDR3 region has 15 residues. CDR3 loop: CASSAPGARGNTIYF. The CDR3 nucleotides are TGTGCCAGCAGCGCTCCAGGGGCGCGTGGAAACACCATATATTTT.

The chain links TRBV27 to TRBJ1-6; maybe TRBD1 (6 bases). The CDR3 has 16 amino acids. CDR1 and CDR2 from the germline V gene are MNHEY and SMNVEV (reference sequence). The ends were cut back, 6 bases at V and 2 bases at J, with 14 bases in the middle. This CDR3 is CASRKGRGAYNSPLHF. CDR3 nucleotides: TGTGCCAGCAGAAAGGGCAGGGGCGCCTATAATTCACCCCTCCACTTT.

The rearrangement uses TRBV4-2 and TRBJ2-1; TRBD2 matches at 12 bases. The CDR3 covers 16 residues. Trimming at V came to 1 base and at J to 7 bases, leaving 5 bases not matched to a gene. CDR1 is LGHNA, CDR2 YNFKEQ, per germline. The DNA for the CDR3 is TGTGCCAGCAGCCAAGGTGGACTAGCGGGACATAATGAGCAGTTCTTC. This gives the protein CASSQGGLAGHNEQFF.

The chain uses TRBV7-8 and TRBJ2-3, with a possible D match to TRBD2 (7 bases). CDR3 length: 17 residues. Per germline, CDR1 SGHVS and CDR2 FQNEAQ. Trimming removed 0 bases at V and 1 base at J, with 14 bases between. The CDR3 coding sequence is TGTGCCAGCAGCTTAGCCATAGGGGGGGGACGCACAGATACGCAGTATTTT. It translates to CASSLAIGGGRTDTQYF.

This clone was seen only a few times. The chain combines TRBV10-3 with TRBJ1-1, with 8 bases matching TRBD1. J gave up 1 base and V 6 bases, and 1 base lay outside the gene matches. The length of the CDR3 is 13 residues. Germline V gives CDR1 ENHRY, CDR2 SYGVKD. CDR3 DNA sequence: TGTGCCATCAGGACAGGGGCGAACACTGAAGCTTTCTTT. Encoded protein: CAIRTGANTEAFF.

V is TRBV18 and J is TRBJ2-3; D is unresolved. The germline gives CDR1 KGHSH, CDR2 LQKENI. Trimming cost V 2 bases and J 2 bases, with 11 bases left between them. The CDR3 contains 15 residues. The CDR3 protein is CASSPTFTITDTQYF. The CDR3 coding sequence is TGTGCCAGCTCACCAACTTTCACGATCACAGATACGCAGTATTTT.

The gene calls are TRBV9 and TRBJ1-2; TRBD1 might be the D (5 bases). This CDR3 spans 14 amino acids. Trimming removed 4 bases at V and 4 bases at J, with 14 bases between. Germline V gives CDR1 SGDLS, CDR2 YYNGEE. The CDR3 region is CASSPFEGPYGYTF. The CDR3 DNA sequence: TGTGCCAGCAGCCCTTTTGAGGGGCCCTATGGCTACACCTTC.

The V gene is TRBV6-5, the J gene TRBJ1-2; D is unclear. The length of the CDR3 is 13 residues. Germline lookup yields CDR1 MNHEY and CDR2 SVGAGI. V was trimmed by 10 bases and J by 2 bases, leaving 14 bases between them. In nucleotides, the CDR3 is TGTGCCACCGGGCGTTGGGTCAACTATGGCTACACCTTC. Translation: CATGRWVNYGYTF.

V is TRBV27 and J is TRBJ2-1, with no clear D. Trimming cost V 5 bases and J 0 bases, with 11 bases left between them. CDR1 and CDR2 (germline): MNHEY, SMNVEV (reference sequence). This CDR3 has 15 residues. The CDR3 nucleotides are TGTGCCAGCAGTGTTACGACCAGCTCCTACAATGAGCAGTTCTTC. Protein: CASSVTTSSYNEQFF.

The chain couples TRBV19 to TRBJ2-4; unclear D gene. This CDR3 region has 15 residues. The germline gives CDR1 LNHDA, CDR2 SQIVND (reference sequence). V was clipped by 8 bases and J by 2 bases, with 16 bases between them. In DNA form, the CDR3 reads TGTGCCAGTGGACCTAACACGTACACCAAAAACATTCAGTACTTC. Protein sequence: CASGPNTYTKNIQYF.

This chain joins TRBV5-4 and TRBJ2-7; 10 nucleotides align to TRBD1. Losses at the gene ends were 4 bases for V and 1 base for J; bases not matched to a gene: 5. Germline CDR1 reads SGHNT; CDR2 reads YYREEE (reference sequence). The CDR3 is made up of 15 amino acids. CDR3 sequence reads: CASSRGTGVSYEQYF. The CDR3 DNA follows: TGTGCCAGCAGCAGAGGGACAGGGGTTTCCTACGAGCAGTACTTC.

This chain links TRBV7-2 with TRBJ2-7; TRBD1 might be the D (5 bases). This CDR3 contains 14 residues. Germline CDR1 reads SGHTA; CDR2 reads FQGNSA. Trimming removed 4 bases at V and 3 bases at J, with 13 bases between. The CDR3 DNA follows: TGTGCCAGCAGCTCTCCCGACAGCGTCTACGAGCAGTACTTC. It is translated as CASSSPDSVYEQYF.